The clone carrying this TCR beta chain came up once. With V trimmed by 3 bases and J by 4 bases, 5 bases remained unmatched. The CDR3 is made up of 16 amino acids. Germline values: CDR1 KGHSH, CDR2 LQKENI. The entry originates in a study of blood T cell repertoires in COVID-19. In the study overall: There were acute and convalescent COVID-19 samples, and they came from the United States, Italy and Spain. Nucleic acid was either cDNA or gDNA, and it came from T cells, B-cell-depleted T cells, or PBMCs.

In the original workflow: Cell counts per sample came from amplifying reference gene primers. Here immunoSEQ multiplex PCR was the method, and the copy in TCRdb shows in-frame clones only, minus some. V, J and clone size were drawn from that table, and D and trimming were deduced from the DNA. The table has 140,000 or so clones, approximately 84% seen once. Input material: peripheral blood. The sequence came from an older woman with acute or convalescent COVID-19. The rearrangement uses TRBV18 and TRBJ2-2; 10 bases are shared with TRBD1. The CDR3 nucleotides read TGTGCCAGCTCACCGGGATGGACAGGGGGCACCGGGGAGCTGTTTTTT. It translates to CASSPGWTGGTGELFF. The variable domain in full, with the rest retrieved from reference TRBV18 and TRBJ2-2, is NAGVMQNPRHLVRRRGQEARLRCSPMKGHSHVYWYRQLPEEGLKFMVYLQKENIIDESGMPKERFSAEFPKEGPSILRIQQVVRGDSAAYFCASSPGWTGGTGELFFGEGSRLTVL.